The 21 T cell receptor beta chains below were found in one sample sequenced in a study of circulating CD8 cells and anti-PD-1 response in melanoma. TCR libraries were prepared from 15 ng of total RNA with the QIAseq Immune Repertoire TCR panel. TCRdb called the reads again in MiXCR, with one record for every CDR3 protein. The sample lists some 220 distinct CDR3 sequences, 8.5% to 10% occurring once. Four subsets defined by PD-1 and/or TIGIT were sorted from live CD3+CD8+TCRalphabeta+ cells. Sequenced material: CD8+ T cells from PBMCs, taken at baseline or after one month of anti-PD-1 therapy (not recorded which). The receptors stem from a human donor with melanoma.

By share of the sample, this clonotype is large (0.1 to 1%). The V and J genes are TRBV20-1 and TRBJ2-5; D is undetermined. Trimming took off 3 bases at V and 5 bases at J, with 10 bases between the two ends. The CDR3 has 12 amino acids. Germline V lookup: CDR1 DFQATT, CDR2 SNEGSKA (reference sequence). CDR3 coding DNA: TGCAGTGCTAGCCCCCCTGCTGAGACCCAGTACTTC. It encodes CSASPPAETQYF.

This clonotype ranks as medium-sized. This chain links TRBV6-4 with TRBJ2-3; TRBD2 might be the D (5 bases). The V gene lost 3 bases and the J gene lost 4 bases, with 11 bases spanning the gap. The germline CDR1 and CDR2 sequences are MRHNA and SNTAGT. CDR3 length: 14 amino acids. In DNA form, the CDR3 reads TGTGCCAGCAGTGAAAGGGCGGGCCCAGATACGCAGTATTTT. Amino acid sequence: CASSERAGPDTQYF.

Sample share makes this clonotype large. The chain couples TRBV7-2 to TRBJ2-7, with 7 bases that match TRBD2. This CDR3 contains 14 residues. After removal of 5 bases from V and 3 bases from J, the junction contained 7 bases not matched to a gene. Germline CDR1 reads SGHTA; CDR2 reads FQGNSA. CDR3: CASSRSSGNYEQYF. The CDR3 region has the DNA TGTGCCAGCAGCCGCTCTAGCGGAAACTACGAGCAGTACTTC.

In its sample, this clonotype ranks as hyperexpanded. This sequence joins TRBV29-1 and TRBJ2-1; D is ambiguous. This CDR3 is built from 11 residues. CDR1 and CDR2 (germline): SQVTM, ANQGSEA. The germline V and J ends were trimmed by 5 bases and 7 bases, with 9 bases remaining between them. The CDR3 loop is CSVPTWNEQFF. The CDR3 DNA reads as TGCAGCGTTCCCACATGGAATGAGCAGTTCTTC.

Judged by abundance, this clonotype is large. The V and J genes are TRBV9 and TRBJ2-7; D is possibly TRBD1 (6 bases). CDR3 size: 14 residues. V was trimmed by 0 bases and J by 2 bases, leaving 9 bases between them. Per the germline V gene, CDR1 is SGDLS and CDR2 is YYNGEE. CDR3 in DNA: TGTGCCAGCAGCGTAGAGGGACATCCCTACGAGCAGTACTTC. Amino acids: CASSVEGHPYEQYF. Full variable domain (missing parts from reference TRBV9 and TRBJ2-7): DSGVTQTPKHLITATGQRVTLRCSPRSGDLSVYWYQQSLDQGLQFLIQYYNGEERAKGNILERFSAQQFPDLHSELNLSSLELGDSALYFCASSVEGHPYEQYFGPGTRLTVT.

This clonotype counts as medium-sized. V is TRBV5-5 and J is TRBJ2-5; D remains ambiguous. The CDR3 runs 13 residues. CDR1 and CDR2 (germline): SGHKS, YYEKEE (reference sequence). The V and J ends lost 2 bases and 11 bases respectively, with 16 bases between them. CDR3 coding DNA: TGTGCCAGCAGCTTCCCGCTGAGCGACCCACAGTACTTC. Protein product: CASSFPLSDPQYF.

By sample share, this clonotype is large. DNA of the CDR3: TGTGCCAGTACCCCGACAGTGGTACTTCCTGAAGCTTTCTTT. This codes for CASTPTVVLPEAFF. The chain recombines TRBV19 with TRBJ1-1, with D possibly being TRBD1 (5 bases). V lost 7 bases, J lost 6 bases, and 18 bases lay in between. The germline CDR1 and CDR2 sequences are LNHDA and SQIVND (reference sequence). The CDR3 is 14 amino acids.

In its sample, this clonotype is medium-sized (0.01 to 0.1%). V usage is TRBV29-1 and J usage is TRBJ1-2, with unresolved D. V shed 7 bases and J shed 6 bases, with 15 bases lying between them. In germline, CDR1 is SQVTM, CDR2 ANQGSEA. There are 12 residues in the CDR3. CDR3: CSAAVASDGYTF. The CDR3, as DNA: TGCAGCGCCGCTGTTGCCTCCGATGGCTACACCTTC.

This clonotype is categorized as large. DNA for the CDR3: TGTGCCAGTCGAGGGCTCACTATGAACACTGAAGCTTTCTTT. Residues: CASRGLTMNTEAFF. The chain employs TRBV27 and TRBJ1-1; D gene uncertain. The length of the CDR3 is 14 residues. The germline V gene encodes CDR1 MNHEY and CDR2 SMNVEV (reference sequence). The V and J ends lost 9 bases and 0 bases respectively, with 14 bases between them.

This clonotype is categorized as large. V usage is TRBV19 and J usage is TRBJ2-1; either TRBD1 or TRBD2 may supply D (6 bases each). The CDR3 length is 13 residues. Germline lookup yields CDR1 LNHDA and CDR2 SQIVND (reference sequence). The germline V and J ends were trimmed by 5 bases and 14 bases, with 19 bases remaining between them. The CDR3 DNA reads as TGTGCCAGTAGTTTTGGATTCAGGGGACTCGAGTTCTTC. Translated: CASSFGFRGLEFF.

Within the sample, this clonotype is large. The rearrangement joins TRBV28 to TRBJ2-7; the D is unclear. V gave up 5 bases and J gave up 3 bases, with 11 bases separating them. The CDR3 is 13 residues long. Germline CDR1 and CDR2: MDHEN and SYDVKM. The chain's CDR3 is CASSPSVLYEQYF. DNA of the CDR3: TGTGCCAGCAGTCCGTCCGTTCTCTACGAGCAGTACTTC.

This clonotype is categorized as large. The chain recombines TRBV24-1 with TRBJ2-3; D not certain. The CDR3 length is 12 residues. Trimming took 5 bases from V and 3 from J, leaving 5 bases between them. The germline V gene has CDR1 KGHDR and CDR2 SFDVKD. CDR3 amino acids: CATSATTDTQYF. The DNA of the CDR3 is TGTGCCACCAGTGCGACTACAGATACGCAGTATTTT.

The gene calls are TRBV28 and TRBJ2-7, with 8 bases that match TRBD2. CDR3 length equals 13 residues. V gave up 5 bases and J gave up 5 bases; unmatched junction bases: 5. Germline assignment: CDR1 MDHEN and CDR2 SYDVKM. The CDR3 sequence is CASSLIGGDEQYF. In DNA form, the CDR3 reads TGTGCCAGCAGTCTGATCGGGGGGGACGAGCAGTACTTC.

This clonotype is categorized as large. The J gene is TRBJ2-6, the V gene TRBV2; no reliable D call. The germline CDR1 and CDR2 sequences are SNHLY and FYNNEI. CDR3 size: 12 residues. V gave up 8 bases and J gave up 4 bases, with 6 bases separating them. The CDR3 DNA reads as TGTGCCAGCCAGTCCGGGGCCAACGTCCTGACTTTC. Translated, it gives CASQSGANVLTF.

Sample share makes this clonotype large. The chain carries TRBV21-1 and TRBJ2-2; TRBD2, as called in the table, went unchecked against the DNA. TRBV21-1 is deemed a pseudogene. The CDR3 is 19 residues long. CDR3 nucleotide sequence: TGTGCCAGCAGCAAAAGGCCCTCCGGACTAGCGGGAAACACCGGGGAGCTGTTTTTT. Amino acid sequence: CASSKRPSGLAGNTGELFF.

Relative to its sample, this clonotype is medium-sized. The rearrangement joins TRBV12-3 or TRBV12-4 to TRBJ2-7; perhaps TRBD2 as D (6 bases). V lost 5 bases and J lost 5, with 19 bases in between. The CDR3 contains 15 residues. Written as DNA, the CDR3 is TGTGCCAGCAGTACCCTAGACCTAGCGTCCCACGAGCAGTACTTC. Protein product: CASSTLDLASHEQYF.

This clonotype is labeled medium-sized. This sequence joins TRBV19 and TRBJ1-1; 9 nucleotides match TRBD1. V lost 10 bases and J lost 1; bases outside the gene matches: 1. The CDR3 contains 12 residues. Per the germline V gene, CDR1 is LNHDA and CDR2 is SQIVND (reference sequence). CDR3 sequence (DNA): TGTGCCACGGGACAGGGGAACACTGAAGCTTTCTTT. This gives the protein CATGQGNTEAFF.

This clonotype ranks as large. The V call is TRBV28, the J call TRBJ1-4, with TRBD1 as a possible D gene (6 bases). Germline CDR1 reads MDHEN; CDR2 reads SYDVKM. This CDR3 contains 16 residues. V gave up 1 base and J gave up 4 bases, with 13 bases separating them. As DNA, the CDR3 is TGTGCCAGCAGTTTATCACAGGGCCCCGTTAATGAAAAACTGTTTTTT. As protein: CASSLSQGPVNEKLFF.

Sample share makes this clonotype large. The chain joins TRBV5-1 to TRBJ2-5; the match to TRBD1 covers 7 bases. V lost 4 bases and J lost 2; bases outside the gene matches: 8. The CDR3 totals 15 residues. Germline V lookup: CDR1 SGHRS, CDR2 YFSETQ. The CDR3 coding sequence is TGCGCCAGCAGCATCGCATGGGACAGTCAAGAGACCCAGTACTTC. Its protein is CASSIAWDSQETQYF.

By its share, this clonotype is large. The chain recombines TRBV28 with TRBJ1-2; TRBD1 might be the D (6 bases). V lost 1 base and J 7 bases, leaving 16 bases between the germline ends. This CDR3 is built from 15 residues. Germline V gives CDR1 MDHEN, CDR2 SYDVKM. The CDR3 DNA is TGTGCCAGCAGTTTATTGCCCAGGGGTGGAGGTGGCTACACCTTC. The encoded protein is CASSLLPRGGGGYTF.

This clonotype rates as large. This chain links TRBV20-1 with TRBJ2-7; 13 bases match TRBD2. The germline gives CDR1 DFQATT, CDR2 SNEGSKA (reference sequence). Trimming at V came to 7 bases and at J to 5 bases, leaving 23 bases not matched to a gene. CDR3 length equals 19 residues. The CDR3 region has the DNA TGCAGTGGCACGCCACCGGGACTAGCGGGGAGATGGTTACAGAACGAGCAGTACTTC. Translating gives CSGTPPGLAGRWLQNEQYF.